A single TCR beta chain is shown here with its context. Its antigen is not known. Authors of the study amplified TCR beta CDR3 regions from RNA transcripts. The HTBI primer set was used in a first-round RT-PCR of the TCR CDR3. MiXCR was run by TCRdb on the multiplex PCR reads, yielding one entry per CDR3 protein. The sample lists around 56,000 distinct CDR3 sequences; about 50% were seen once. This record comes from a study of T cells in Graves' hyperthyroidism and ophthalmopathy. Study-wide points: Most thyroid clonotypes expanded above 0.001 were also detected in blood.

V lost 6 bases and J lost 10; bases outside the gene matches: 19. The germline V gene has CDR1 MDHEN and CDR2 SYDVKM. This CDR3 is built from 18 residues. Under 3 months was the duration of disease in ophthalmopathy patients, who also had a Clinical Activity Score of at least 3 and a NOSPECS grade of at least 4. The sequenced material came from blood. The chain recombines TRBV28 with TRBJ2-1; 12 bases are shared with TRBD2. The receptor's source is a woman in her 30s with Graves' ophthalmopathy. The CDR3 nucleotides are TGTGCCAGCAGCCAAGATCATTCCGCTAGCGGGAGGGCCGGGGAGCAGTTCTTC. Translating it yields CASSQDHSASGRAGEQFF.